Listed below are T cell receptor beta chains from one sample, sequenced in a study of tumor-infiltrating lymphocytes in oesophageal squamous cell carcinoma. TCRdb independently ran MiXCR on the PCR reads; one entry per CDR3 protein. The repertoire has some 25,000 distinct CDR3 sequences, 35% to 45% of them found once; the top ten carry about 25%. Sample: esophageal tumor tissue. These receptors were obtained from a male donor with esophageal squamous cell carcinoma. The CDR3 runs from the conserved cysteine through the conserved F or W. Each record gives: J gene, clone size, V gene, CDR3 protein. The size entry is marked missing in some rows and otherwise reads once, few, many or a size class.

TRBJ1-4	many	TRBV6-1	CASSELPQGVNEKLFF
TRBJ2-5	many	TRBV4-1	CASSQVGPQETQYF
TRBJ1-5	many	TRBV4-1	CASSQDRAGRSPVEPQHF
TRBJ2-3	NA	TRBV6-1	CASSESQGVNTQYF
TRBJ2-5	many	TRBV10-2	CASRVAGGEDEQYF
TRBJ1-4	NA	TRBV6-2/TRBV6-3	CASRAGDLPNEKLFF
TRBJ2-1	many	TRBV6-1	CASSSGTGSLYNEQFF
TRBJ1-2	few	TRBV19	CASGLKSGLNYGYTF
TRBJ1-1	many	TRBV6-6	CASSYGGLTEAFF
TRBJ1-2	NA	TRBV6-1	CASSAQGGKYGYTF
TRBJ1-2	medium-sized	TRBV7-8	CASSPHTGNYGYTF
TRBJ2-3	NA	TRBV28	CASTRIRGGSTGELYF
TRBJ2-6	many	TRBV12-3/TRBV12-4	CASGRSGANVLTF
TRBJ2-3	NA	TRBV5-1	CASSKMTGTDTQYF
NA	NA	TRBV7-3	CASSLWGSIEQFF
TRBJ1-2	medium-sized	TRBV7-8	CASSSGDPYGYTF
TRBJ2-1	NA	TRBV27	CASSQGLAGEQFF
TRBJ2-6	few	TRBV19	CASTDTGFGANVLTF
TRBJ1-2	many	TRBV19	CASSGASSFYGYTF
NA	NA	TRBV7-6	CASRSRGTDNSPLHF
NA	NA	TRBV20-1	CSASPIPVGTREQYF
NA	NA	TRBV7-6	CASSFRDGVNTEAFF
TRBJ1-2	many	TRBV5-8	CASSFSPDYGYTF
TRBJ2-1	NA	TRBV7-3	CASSLTGPAEQFF
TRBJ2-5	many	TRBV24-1	CATSDPTGTQETQYF
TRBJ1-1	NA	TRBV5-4	CASSLQGIVSTEAFF
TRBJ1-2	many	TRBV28	CASSLGSQGWYGYTF
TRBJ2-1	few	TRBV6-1	CASSARLAGANNEQFF
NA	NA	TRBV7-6	CASSLLAGGYNEQFF
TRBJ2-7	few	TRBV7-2	CASSRYRSSYEQYF
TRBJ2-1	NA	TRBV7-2	CASSGAGTVGNEQFF
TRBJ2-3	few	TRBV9	CASSVVGGRTSTDTQYF
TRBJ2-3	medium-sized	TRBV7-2	CASSPDSHTQYF
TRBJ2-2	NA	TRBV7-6	CASSSGPGSTGELFF